These 17 T cell receptor beta chains were all obtained from the same sample, sequenced in a study of blood T cell repertoires in COVID-19. Clones were read by immunoSEQ multiplex PCR, and TCRdb kept only the in-frame ones, dropping some. Of about 500,000 clones in the sample, around 90% were seen once. The source material was PBMCs or T cells enriched from blood (not recorded which). All receptors derive from a young woman who had recovered from COVID-19.

To note about this clone: This sample also contains other DNA sequences that code for the same CDR3. The chain carries TRBV9 and TRBJ2-3; D not certain. There are 13 residues in the CDR3. Trimming removed 2 bases at V and 0 bases at J, with 4 bases between. Germline V gene sequence: CDR1 SGDLS, CDR2 YYNGEE. The CDR3 reads CASSVLSTDTQYF. In nucleotides, the CDR3 is TGTGCCAGCAGCGTCCTCAGCACAGATACGCAGTATTTT.

The chain has TRBV5-1 and TRBJ2-3; 13 bases line up with TRBD2. Trimming removed 4 bases from V and 4 bases from J; junction bases left unmatched: 6. The CDR3 is 16 amino acids. Per germline, CDR1 SGHRS and CDR2 YFSETQ. The CDR3 is CASSRTSGGASDTQYF. Here the CDR3 DNA reads TGCGCCAGCAGCAGAACTAGCGGGGGGGCCTCAGATACGCAGTATTTT.

This chain joins TRBV5-4 and TRBJ2-7; 12 bases are a match to TRBD2. CDR3 size: 18 residues. Unmatched junction bases numbered 11, after V lost 3 bases and J lost 1 base. From germline, CDR1 is SGHNT and CDR2 YYREEE (reference sequence). The CDR3 sequence: CASSWRLAGDRKSYEQYF. In DNA form, the CDR3 reads TGTGCCAGCAGCTGGCGACTAGCGGGGGACCGAAAATCCTACGAGCAGTACTTC. Filled out from reference TRBV5-4 and TRBJ2-7, the complete variable domain reads ETGVTQSPTHLIKTRGQQVTLRCSSQSGHNTVSWYQQALGQGPQFIFQYYREEENGRGNFPPRFSGLQFPNYSSELNVNALELDDSALYLCASSWRLAGDRKSYEQYFGPGTRLTVT.

The chain is built from TRBV2 and TRBJ2-3; D perhaps matches TRBD1 (6 bases). V was clipped by 6 bases and J by 3 bases, with 10 bases between them. Germline V gene lookup returns CDR1 SNHLY and CDR2 FYNNEI. The CDR3 contains 13 residues. CDR3 sequence reads: CASRGHITDTQYF. CDR3 in DNA: TGTGCCAGCAGGGGACACATTACAGATACGCAGTATTTT.

The chain has TRBV3-1 (or the pseudogene TRBV3-2) and TRBJ2-3; D is ambiguous. This CDR3 is 12 amino acids long. Trimming pared 2 bases from V and 7 bases from J, leaving 7 bases between. Germline V gene data show CDR1 as LGHDT and CDR2 as YNNKEL (reference sequence). The CDR3 reads CASSQMQNTQYF. DNA for the CDR3: TGTGCCAGCAGCCAAATGCAGAATACGCAGTATTTT.

This clone was counted between two and nine times. V and J are TRBV27 and TRBJ1-1, with D maybe TRBD1 (6 bases). The CDR3 sequence is 15 residues long. V was cut by 4 bases and J by 7 bases, with 19 bases left in between. Germline CDR1 reads MNHEY; CDR2 reads SMNVEV (reference sequence). CDR3 nucleotide sequence: TGTGCCAGCAGTTCGGGGGGCATGGCAGGTCTTGAAGCTTTCTTT. This sequence encodes CASSSGGMAGLEAFF.

This chain uses TRBV2 with TRBJ1-5, with 11 bases aligning to TRBD1. Germline V lookup: CDR1 SNHLY, CDR2 FYNNEI. CDR3 size: 15 residues. The J segment lost 6 bases and the V segment lost 11 bases, leaving 12 bases of the junction unmatched. The DNA of the CDR3 is TGTGCCTCCTCATGGGGGACAGGGGGGATTCAGCCCCAGCATTTT. It encodes CASSWGTGGIQPQHF.

The rearrangement joins TRBV28 to TRBJ1-1; the D is unclear. Germline assignment: CDR1 MDHEN and CDR2 SYDVKM. The V end lost 5 bases, the J end lost 3 bases, and 10 bases lay between the germline ends. This CDR3 is built from 13 residues. The CDR3 nucleotides are TGTGCCAGCAGTCCCCCACGGGACACTGAAGCTTTCTTT. Translation: CASSPPRDTEAFF.

This clone was seen a single time. The CDR3 here is CASSIFPSSDRFYGYTF. For the CDR3, the DNA is TGTGCCAGTAGTATTTTCCCCTCATCGGACAGGTTCTATGGCTACACCTTC. V is TRBV19 and J is TRBJ1-2, with 7 bases matching TRBD1. The CDR3 extends over 17 amino acids. Germline CDR1 and CDR2: LNHDA and SQIVND (reference sequence). The V and J ends lost 3 bases and 4 bases, in that order; junction bases with no gene match: 14.

This chain joins TRBV6-4 and TRBJ1-2; TRBD1 matches 11 bases. This CDR3 is 14 amino acids long. Looked up from germline, CDR1 is MRHNA and CDR2 is SNTAGT. V lost 5 bases, J lost 7 bases, and 6 bases stayed unmatched. CDR3 sequence (DNA): TGTGCCAGCAGTCTTCCGGGACAGGGGGGTGGCTACACCTTC. It encodes CASSLPGQGGGYTF.

The chain is built from TRBV6-5 and TRBJ1-1; no firm D call. The V and J ends lost 7 bases and 5 bases respectively, with 8 bases between them. CDR3 size: 11 residues. The germline V gene has CDR1 MNHEY and CDR2 SVGAGI. The DNA for the CDR3 is TGTGCCAGCATCCGGAGGACTGAAGCTTTCTTT. Translation: CASIRRTEAFF.

V gene TRBV30 combines with J gene TRBJ1-2; a weak D match, TRBD1 (5 bases). The germline CDR1 and CDR2 sequences are GTSNPN and SVGIG (reference sequence). Trimming pared 6 bases from V and 7 bases from J, leaving 18 bases between. CDR3 size: 13 residues. CDR3 in amino acids: CACKKTVTGGYTF. DNA of the CDR3: TGTGCCTGTAAGAAGACAGTAACGGGTGGCTACACCTTC.

The gene calls are TRBV19 and TRBJ2-1, with 9 bases aligning to TRBD2. The germline V gene has CDR1 LNHDA and CDR2 SQIVND (reference sequence). Losses at the gene ends were 8 bases for V and 8 bases for J; bases not matched to a gene: 13. The CDR3 contains 15 residues. The CDR3 sequence: CASRKSRGGSDEQFF. CDR3 nucleotide sequence: TGTGCCAGTCGAAAATCGCGGGGGGGGAGCGATGAGCAGTTCTTC.

The chain combines TRBV5-1 with TRBJ2-1; D is possibly TRBD2 (6 bases). Trimming took off 3 bases at V and 2 bases at J, with 12 bases between the two ends. CDR1 SGHRS and CDR2 YFSETQ come from the germline V gene. CDR3 length: 15 residues. The CDR3 DNA sequence: TGCGCCAGCAGCTCCCTACTAGCCCCCTACAATGAGCAGTTCTTC. This translates into CASSSLLAPYNEQFF.

V and J are TRBV5-1 and TRBJ1-1; weak D call: TRBD1 (6 bases). The V and J ends lost 4 bases and 0 bases respectively, with 16 bases between them. The CDR3 is 16 residues long. Germline V gene lookup returns CDR1 SGHRS and CDR2 YFSETQ. The CDR3 bases are TGCGCCAGCAGCCAGGCCCTTACAGGGATGAACACTGAAGCTTTCTTT. As protein: CASSQALTGMNTEAFF.

The chain recombines TRBV4-1 with TRBJ2-1; 8 nucleotides agree with TRBD2. After removal of 1 base from V and 5 bases from J, the junction contained 4 bases not matched to a gene. The CDR3 covers 15 residues. CDR1 and CDR2 (germline): MGHRA, YSYEKL. Here the CDR3 reads CASSQVGLANNEQFF. The CDR3 nucleotides are TGCGCCAGCAGCCAAGTCGGACTAGCTAACAATGAGCAGTTCTTC.

CDR3 region: CASSQGPWGDYGYTF. The CDR3 DNA reads as TGTGCCAGCAGCCAGGGTCCCTGGGGGGACTATGGCTACACCTTC. V gene TRBV3-1 (or the pseudogene TRBV3-2) combines with J gene TRBJ1-2; TRBD1 is a possible D gene (5 bases). This CDR3 is built from 15 residues. Trimming took off 3 bases at V and 3 bases at J, with 14 bases between the two ends. The germline V gene has CDR1 LGHDT and CDR2 YNNKEL (reference sequence).